This T cell receptor (beta chain) was documented in a study of blood T cell repertoires in COVID-19. Study details: PBMCs, B-cell-depleted T cells, or T cells were the source of the cDNA or gDNA that made up the material.

Study members were between 18 and 89 years old and lived in 24 US regions. Cohorts were assigned according to the clinical history that participants reported. Per germline, CDR1 ENHRY and CDR2 SYGVKD. This CDR3 contains 13 residues. V trimming: 10 bases; J trimming: 4 bases; junction bases outside the gene matches: 7. Here immunoSEQ multiplex PCR was the method, and the copy in TCRdb shows in-frame clones only, minus some. The sample includes a few hundred thousand clones, 87% of them seen just once. V usage is TRBV10-3 and J usage is TRBJ1-3; 7 bases are a match to TRBD1. The sample was PBMCs or T cells enriched from blood (not recorded which). The sequence was obtained from a woman aged 25 to 39 who had recovered from COVID-19. The CDR3, as DNA: TGTGCCAGTGCGGGACAGTTGGGAAACACCATATATTTT. This codes for CASAGQLGNTIYF.